The clone carrying this T cell receptor beta chain was counted ten times or more. TCRdb analysed the reads with MiXCR anew, one entry per CDR3 protein. This sample has some 320,000 distinct CDR3 sequences; 9.5% occur once, and the top ten carry about 3.9%. Germline V gene sequence: CDR1 SGHTA, CDR2 FQGNSA. After removal of 6 bases from V and 10 bases from J, the junction contained 10 bases not matched to a gene. The CDR3 loop spans 14 amino acids. This sample was included in a study of T cell repertoires in cytomegalovirus infection. The chain recombines TRBV7-2 with TRBJ1-2, with TRBD1 matching 11 bases. This receptor was identified in a human donor in good health (CMV status not recorded). Some clones in this sample may be carry-over from other donors' samples. The sample taken for sequencing was PBMCs. CDR3 residues: CASRKPGTGGDYTF. CDR3 coding DNA: TGTGCCAGCAGGAAACCAGGGACAGGGGGTGACTACACCTTC.